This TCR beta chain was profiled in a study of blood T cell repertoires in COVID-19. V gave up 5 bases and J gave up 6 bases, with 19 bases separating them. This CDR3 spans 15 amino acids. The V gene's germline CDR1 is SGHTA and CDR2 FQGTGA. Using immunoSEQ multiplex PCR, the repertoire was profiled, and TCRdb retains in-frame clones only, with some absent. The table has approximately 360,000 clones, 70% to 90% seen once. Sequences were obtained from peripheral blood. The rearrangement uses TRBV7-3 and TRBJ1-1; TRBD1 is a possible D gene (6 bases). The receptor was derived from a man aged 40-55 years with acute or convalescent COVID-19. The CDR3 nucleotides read TGTGCCAGCAGCCCACAACAGGGATTGATGGCTGAAGCTTTCTTT. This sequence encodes CASSPQQGLMAEAFF.